This TCR beta chain was found in a study of T cell responses to AZD1222 COVID-19 vaccine. Study context: Researchers grouped second doses given at about 4 or about 12 weeks into one pool.

CDR3 length: 14 residues. V shed 5 bases and J shed 3 bases, with 11 bases lying between them. Germline assignment: CDR1 SGHAT and CDR2 FQNNGV. In the case of this clone: What it recognizes is unknown.

Method: immunoSEQ multiplex PCR; TCRdb's copy keeps in-frame clones and lacks some. Found here are about 83,000 clones, 86% of them singletons; the top ten hold about 9.5%. Overall study findings and caveats: Researchers report vaccine-associated CD4 TCRs spanning spike, with dominance at 160-218 and 743-854. It was only after the peak T cell response that any repertoires were sampled. Rises in breadth and depth of Spike-specific TCRs came after two AZD1222 doses.

The sample here was peripheral blood, taken on day 0 of AZD1222 vaccination. This sequence joins TRBV11-2 and TRBJ1-5; D is unclear. This receptor was taken from an adult in good health. The CDR3 DNA reads TGTGCCAGCAGCCAAAGCGGGCACAATCAGCCCCAGCATTTT. Its protein product is CASSQSGHNQPQHF.